The 13 T cell receptor beta chains listed next were all sequenced from one sample in a study of cytomegalovirus exposure and HLA in healthy donors. This PCR relied on a set of 60 Vbeta primers and 13 Jbeta primers. Sequenced by immunoSEQ multiplex PCR; TCRdb stores in-frame clones only, minus some. This sample has 60,000 to 85,000 clones, with 70% to 75% found just once. The sample was PBMCs. These receptors were collected from a human donor in good health.

The rearrangement links TRBV6-6 to TRBJ2-1; 9 positions match TRBD1. In germline, CDR1 is MNHNY, CDR2 SVGAGI (reference sequence). This CDR3 is 14 amino acids long. The J segment lost 7 bases and the V segment lost 6 bases, leaving 7 bases of the junction unmatched. The CDR3 loop reads CASRRDRVTNEQFF. DNA of the CDR3: TGTGCCAGCAGAAGGGACAGGGTTACAAATGAGCAGTTCTTC.

This clone was seen a single time. V is TRBV6-1 and J is TRBJ1-5; D unclear. Germline-derived CDR1 and CDR2 are MNHNS and SASEGT. V was clipped by 2 bases and J by 5 bases, with 7 bases between them. The CDR3 sequence is 13 residues long. The CDR3 here is CASSENLHQPQHF. CDR3 DNA: TGTGCCAGCAGTGAAAACCTACATCAGCCCCAGCATTTT.

The V gene is TRBV10-3, the J gene TRBJ2-7; D is perhaps TRBD1 (5 bases). Per germline, CDR1 ENHRY and CDR2 SYGVKD. V was shortened by 10 bases and J by 2 bases, with 18 bases between the two germline ends. The length of the CDR3 is 14 residues. The CDR3 protein is CATTTGLPTYEQYF. Here the CDR3 DNA reads TGTGCCACCACCACAGGTCTCCCGACCTACGAGCAGTACTTC.

This clone was seen a few times. The CDR3 protein is CASSYRGRDSPLHF. The CDR3 DNA is TGTGCCAGCAGTTACAGGGGGCGCGATTCACCCCTCCACTTT. The chain recombines TRBV6-5 with TRBJ1-6; 7 bases are a match to TRBD1. V lost 2 bases, J lost 8 bases, and 3 bases stayed unmatched. Germline V gene sequence: CDR1 MNHEY, CDR2 SVGAGI. The CDR3 has 14 amino acids.

The genes are TRBV6-4 and TRBJ2-1, with 10 bases aligning to TRBD2. Germline CDR1 MRHNA, CDR2 SNTAGT. Unmatched junction bases numbered 13, after V lost 4 bases and J lost 7 bases. The CDR3 loop spans 17 amino acids. CDR3 nucleotide sequence: TGTGCCAGCAGTGTTGGGCAGGGACTAGCGAATTCAAATGAGCAGTTCTTC. It is translated as CASSVGQGLANSNEQFF.

V usage is TRBV27 and J usage is TRBJ2-5; D perhaps matches TRBD2 (6 bases). The J call could be wrong; TRBJ2-7 is a better fit for the DNA end. The length of the CDR3 is 15 residues. In germline, CDR1 is MNHEY, CDR2 SMNVEV (reference sequence). The CDR3 loop is CASSSRGGRTNEQYF. The CDR3 DNA is TGTGCCAGCAGTTCCCGTGGAGGGAGGACTAACGAGCAGTACTTC.

The chain combines TRBV25-1 with TRBJ2-5; 7 bases fit TRBD1. Germline V CDR1 and CDR2: MGHDK, SYGVNS. This CDR3 region has 17 residues. V was pared by 0 bases and J by 5 bases, with 12 bases of the junction left unmatched. The CDR3 DNA is TGTGCCAGCAGTGAATATACAGGAACAGGGGTGTTGGAGACCCAGTACTTC. It encodes CASSEYTGTGVLETQYF.

This rearrangement joins TRBV6-5 to TRBJ2-7, with 10 bases that match TRBD1. Germline loops: CDR1 MNHEY, CDR2 SVGAGI. This CDR3 comprises 13 residues. V dropped 7 bases and J dropped 4; count of bases not matched to a gene: 4. CDR3 DNA sequence: TGTGCCAGCATGACAGGGGGCGGTTACGAGCAGTACTTC. Translating it yields CASMTGGGYEQYF.

This chain connects TRBV11-3 to TRBJ2-7; no clear D. This CDR3 has 15 amino acids. Between the trimmed V and J ends, which lost 1 base and 1 base, there was a span of 11 bases. The germline CDR1 and CDR2 sequences are SGHNT and YENEEA. CDR3 DNA sequence: TGTGCCAGCAGCTTAGCTTCAGGCCATTCCTACGAGCAGTACTTC. It specifies CASSLASGHSYEQYF. The full variable domain, completed using reference TRBV11-3 and TRBJ2-7, is EAGVVQSPRYKIIEKKQPVAFWCNPISGHNTLYWYLQNLGQGPELLIRYENEEAVDDSQLPKDRFSAERLKGVDSTLKIQPAELGDSAVYLCASSLASGHSYEQYFGPGTRLTVT.

As to this clone: Other DNA sequences in this specimen translate into the identical CDR3. V gene TRBV6-5 combines with J gene TRBJ1-1; 9 bases line up with TRBD1. Trimming removed 2 bases from V and 5 bases from J; junction bases left unmatched: 3. Germline V CDR1 and CDR2: MNHEY, SVGAGI. The CDR3 runs to 14 residues. This chain's CDR3 is CASSYGQGSTEAFF. CDR3 sequence (DNA): TGTGCCAGCAGTTACGGACAGGGGAGTACTGAAGCTTTCTTT.

This rearrangement joins TRBV6-1 to TRBJ2-7; maybe TRBD2 (6 bases). Between the trimmed V and J ends, which lost 2 bases and 5 bases, there was a span of 22 bases. CDR3 length: 17 amino acids. Germline V gene sequence: CDR1 MNHNS, CDR2 SASEGT. The CDR3 DNA is TGTGCCAGCAGTGAATGGGAGGCACTCGAGTCCTCTGACGAGCAGTACTTC. This gives the protein CASSEWEALESSDEQYF.

This clone was observed a handful of times. The chain joins TRBV19 to TRBJ1-2; 9 bases line up with TRBD1. The CDR3 is 15 amino acids. V lost 5 bases to trimming and J lost 8 bases; unmatched junction nucleotides: 12. The germline V gene encodes CDR1 LNHDA and CDR2 SQIVND (reference sequence). The CDR3 is CASSSGQGWTRGYTF. DNA of the CDR3: TGTGCCAGTAGTTCGGGACAGGGCTGGACTCGGGGCTACACCTTC.

This chain connects TRBV15 to TRBJ2-3, with 7 bases matching TRBD1. The CDR3 is made up of 13 amino acids. J was trimmed by 5 bases and V by 5 bases; bases with no gene match: 4. CDR1 LNHNV and CDR2 YYDKDF come from the germline V gene (reference sequence). The CDR3 sequence is CATSLSGGDTQYF. The CDR3 DNA reads TGTGCCACCAGCCTCTCAGGGGGAGATACGCAGTATTTT.